The 21 T cell receptor beta chains below all came from one sample that was sequenced in a study of T cell repertoires in cytomegalovirus infection. Their antigens are not known. TCRdb reprocessed the reads via MiXCR and lists one record per CDR3 protein. The sample contains fewer than 850,000 distinct CDR3 sequences, about 29% of which appear only once. The sample consisted of cultured CD8+ T cells from PBMCs, taken from culture after CMV antigen stimulation. These receptors all come from a human donor in good health (CMV status not recorded). Some clones in this sample may be carry-over from other donors' samples.

This chain links TRBV7-3 with TRBJ1-3; D is undetermined. Per the germline V gene, CDR1 is SGHTA and CDR2 is FQGTGA. With 4 bases removed from V and 8 bases from J, the gap between germline ends came to 9 bases. This CDR3 has 12 residues. This chain's CDR3 is CASSSLPDTIYF. The CDR3 DNA reads as TGTGCCAGCAGCTCCCTCCCGGACACCATATATTTT.

This clonotype occurred many times. This chain joins TRBV7-6 and TRBJ1-2; 9 nucleotides line up with TRBD1. CDR3 length equals 13 residues. Germline V CDR1 and CDR2: SGHVS, FNYEAQ. With 4 bases clipped from V and 6 bases from J, the junction kept 3 bases outside the gene matches. CDR3 DNA sequence: TGTGCCAGCAGCTCACAGGGGGCGAATGGCTACACCTTC. It specifies CASSSQGANGYTF.

The rearrangement uses TRBV10-3 and TRBJ2-5; D tentatively reads TRBD1 or TRBD2 (5 bases each). Trimming shortened V by 8 bases and J by 0 bases, and 16 bases separated the two germline ends. Germline V gives CDR1 ENHRY, CDR2 SYGVKD. The CDR3 loop spans 15 amino acids. The CDR3 nucleotides read TGTGCCATCTGGCCGGGGCCTTTGTACCAAGAGACCCAGTACTTC. Translating gives CAIWPGPLYQETQYF.

The chain is built from TRBV20-1 and TRBJ2-2; D unresolved. CDR3 length equals 14 residues. Germline loops: CDR1 DFQATT, CDR2 SNEGSKA (reference sequence). The germline V and J ends were trimmed by 0 bases and 0 bases, with 5 bases remaining between them. The CDR3 DNA sequence: TGCAGTGCTAGAGATGGGTCGAACACCGGGGAGCTGTTTTTT. Residues: CSARDGSNTGELFF.

The chain joins TRBV6-5 to TRBJ2-3; D unclear. Trimming removed 0 bases from V and 2 bases from J, with 12 bases in between. The CDR3 covers 16 residues. The germline V gene has CDR1 MNHEY and CDR2 SVGAGI. The CDR3 is CASSYSPGIHTDTQYF. For the CDR3, the DNA is TGTGCCAGCAGTTACTCACCCGGTATTCACACAGATACGCAGTATTTT.

This clonotype came up many times. One end of the junction fails to match germline, which may point to a read error. The DNA for the CDR3 is TGTGCCAGCAGCTTATTAGGCACAGATACGCAGTATTTT. Protein: CASSLLGTDTQYF. The rearrangement uses TRBV27 and TRBJ2-3; the D is unclear. Looked up from germline, CDR1 is MNHEY and CDR2 is SMNVEV (reference sequence). There are 13 residues in the CDR3.

The chain carries TRBV27 and TRBJ2-1; unclear D gene. CDR1 and CDR2 (germline): MNHEY, SMNVEV (reference sequence). V lost 0 bases and J lost 7, with 10 bases in between. The CDR3 has 14 residues. CDR3 amino acids: CASSLSSLRNEQFF. CDR3 DNA: TGTGCCAGCAGTTTATCCTCCCTGCGGAATGAGCAGTTCTTC.

This chain joins TRBV7-9 and TRBJ2-5; TRBD2 matches at 10 bases. CDR1 is SEHNR, CDR2 FQNEAQ, per germline (reference sequence). This CDR3 comprises 16 residues. V lost 2 bases and J lost 4; bases outside the gene matches: 7. The DNA for the CDR3 is TGTGCCAGCAGCTTATTTGGGACTAGCGAGATAGAGACCCAGTACTTC. Translating it yields CASSLFGTSEIETQYF.

The chain uses TRBV5-4 and TRBJ2-4; no clear D gene. V was shortened by 0 bases and J by 0 bases, with 19 bases between the two germline ends. The CDR3 contains 19 residues. Germline lookup yields CDR1 SGHNT and CDR2 YYREEE (reference sequence). CDR3 DNA: TGTGCCAGCAGCTTGGGACTTGATGTGGTTAGGGTAGCCAAAAACATTCAGTACTTC. Its protein product is CASSLGLDVVRVAKNIQYF.

This clonotype was counted between two and nine times. This chain joins TRBV6-1 and TRBJ2-3; 7 bases agree with TRBD1. With V trimmed by 1 base and J by 2 bases, 12 bases remained unmatched. Germline values: CDR1 MNHNS, CDR2 SASEGT. This CDR3 has 18 residues. The CDR3 region has the DNA TGTGCCAGCAGTGAAGTCGGGACAGTACGACTAATCACAGATACGCAGTATTTT. Residues: CASSEVGTVRLITDTQYF.

The chain links TRBV27 to TRBJ1-1; the match to TRBD1 covers 8 bases. J gave up 0 bases and V 5 bases, and 8 bases lay outside the gene matches. Germline CDR1 is MNHEY and CDR2 is SMNVEV (reference sequence). The CDR3 length is 16 residues. Here the CDR3 reads CASSPSTGEMNTEAFF. The CDR3 bases are TGTGCCAGCAGTCCCTCGACAGGGGAGATGAACACTGAAGCTTTCTTT.

The chain has TRBV19 and TRBJ1-5; the match to TRBD1 covers 7 bases. The germline CDR1 and CDR2 sequences are LNHDA and SQIVND (reference sequence). The CDR3 is 16 residues long. After removal of 4 bases from V and 3 bases from J, the junction contained 9 bases not matched to a gene. The CDR3 DNA reads TGTGCCAGTAGTACGCAAACGGGACAGAACAATCAGCCCCAGCATTTT. Translated: CASSTQTGQNNQPQHF.

The rearrangement joins TRBV7-8 to TRBJ2-5, with D maybe TRBD2 (7 bases). Trimming took 7 bases from V and 1 from J, leaving 16 bases between them. This CDR3 is 15 amino acids long. Germline values: CDR1 SGHVS, CDR2 FQNEAQ. The CDR3 DNA sequence: TGTGCCAGCACCAAGGGGGGGGGACTCCAAGAGACCCAGTACTTC. It codes for CASTKGGGLQETQYF.

J is TRBJ1-4 and V is TRBV9; D gene unclear. Looked up from germline, CDR1 is SGDLS and CDR2 is YYNGEE. Trimming stripped 3 bases from V and 5 bases from J, with 14 bases between. The CDR3 has 15 residues. The CDR3 protein is CASSGGETGNEKLFF. In nucleotides, the CDR3 is TGTGCCAGCAGCGGAGGTGAGACGGGGAATGAAAAACTGTTTTTT.

This clonotype was found a few times. The CDR3 reads CASSPIIGMVDTEAFF. The CDR3 DNA follows: TGTGCCAGCAGCCCGATCATCGGGATGGTGGACACTGAAGCTTTCTTT. V usage is TRBV7-8 and J usage is TRBJ1-1; no reliable D call. The CDR3 sequence is 16 residues long. Trimming left V 5 bases short and J 3 bases short, with 19 bases between. Germline loops: CDR1 SGHVS, CDR2 FQNEAQ.

This clonotype was observed at least ten times. This sequence joins TRBV7-2 and TRBJ2-1, with D possibly matching TRBD2 (6 bases). Trimming cost V 6 bases and J 6 bases, with 18 bases left between them. Germline CDR1 SGHTA, CDR2 FQGNSA. CDR3 length equals 15 residues. Written as DNA, the CDR3 is TGTGCCAGCAGTCTCATCGGGGACTGGGGCAATGAGCAGTTCTTC. It yields the protein CASSLIGDWGNEQFF.

This clonotype was counted between two and nine times. The chain is built from TRBV12-3 or TRBV12-4 and TRBJ2-3; D not resolved. This CDR3 spans 10 amino acids. V lost 7 bases and J 9 bases, leaving 8 bases between the germline ends. The CDR3 bases are TGTGCCAGCATCCTAAAGACGCAGTATTTT. This gives the protein CASILKTQYF.

The chain employs TRBV29-1 and TRBJ2-2; the D is unclear. The V end lost 0 bases, the J end lost 8 bases, and 10 bases lay between the germline ends. In germline, CDR1 is SQVTM, CDR2 ANQGSEA. The CDR3 totals 13 residues. CDR3 in amino acids: CSVEDPVTGELFF. CDR3 DNA sequence: TGCAGCGTTGAAGATCCAGTCACAGGGGAGCTGTTTTTT.

The rearrangement links TRBV27 to TRBJ2-5, with D perhaps assigned TRBD1 or TRBD2 (5 bases each). CDR1 and CDR2 (germline): MNHEY, SMNVEV (reference sequence). This CDR3 spans 11 amino acids. Trimming left V 7 bases short and J 7 bases short, with 10 bases between. The CDR3 coding sequence is TGTGCCAGCAAGGGACCCCGGACCCAGTACTTC. Its translation: CASKGPRTQYF.

This clonotype showed up just a few times. Written as DNA, the CDR3 is TGTGCCAGCAGCTCAGCCTTAGGACAGACTTACGAGCAGTACTTC. It specifies CASSSALGQTYEQYF. This rearrangement joins TRBV7-6 to TRBJ2-7; tentative D call: TRBD1 (6 bases). Looked up from germline, CDR1 is SGHVS and CDR2 is FNYEAQ. This CDR3 has 15 residues. V was shortened by 4 bases and J by 4 bases, with 17 bases between the two germline ends. Together with reference TRBV7-6 and TRBJ2-7, the CDR3 gives the full variable domain: GAGVSQSPRYKVTKRGQDVALRCDPISGHVSLYWYRQALGQGPEFLTYFNYEAQQDKSGLPNDRFSAERPEGSISTLTIQRTEQRDSAMYRCASSSALGQTYEQYFGPGTRLTVT.

This clonotype was picked up a small number of times. The rearrangement links TRBV6-1 to TRBJ2-7; D unresolved. Germline CDR1 MNHNS, CDR2 SASEGT. The V and J ends lost 5 bases and 7 bases respectively, with 9 bases between them. CDR3 length: 11 residues. CDR3 bases: TGTGCCAGCAGTTACGATGATGAGCAGTACTTC. Its translation: CASSYDDEQYF.